Below are 12 T cell receptor beta chains sequenced from a single sample in a study of T cells in Graves' hyperthyroidism and ophthalmopathy. TCR beta CDR3 regions were amplified from RNA. HTBI primers were the set used in a first-round RT-PCR of the TCR CDR3. MiXCR, run by TCRdb on the multiplex PCR reads, gives a single entry per CDR3 protein. The sample holds around 600,000 distinct CDR3 sequences, 13% to 15% seen once. Sequencing input: blood. These receptors were collected from a woman aged 18 to 35 with Graves' ophthalmopathy.

This clonotype was detected ten times or more. The chain couples TRBV20-1 to TRBJ1-5; 10 positions match TRBD1. V trimming: 4 bases; J trimming: 2 bases; junction bases outside the gene matches: 8. The germline gives CDR1 DFQATT, CDR2 SNEGSKA (reference sequence). This CDR3 contains 16 residues. The DNA of the CDR3 is TGCAGTGCTAACGCCGTGACAGGGGGCGGCAATCAGCCCCAGCATTTT. This gives the protein CSANAVTGGGNQPQHF.

About this clonotype: This sequence may be a read error, since a much larger clone differs from it by one base. The genes are TRBV7-2 and TRBJ2-4; D ambiguous. Trimming removed 5 bases from V and 3 bases from J, with 17 bases in between. CDR3 length: 16 residues. Germline assignment: CDR1 SGHTA and CDR2 FQGNSA. The CDR3 nucleotides read TGTGCCAGCAGCCCAAGACCCGGACGGCTCAAAAACATTCAGTACTTC. This sequence encodes CASSPRPGRLKNIQYF.

This clonotype was seen repeatedly, ten times or more. The J gene is TRBJ1-5, the V gene TRBV20-1; D is ambiguous. CDR1 and CDR2 from the germline V gene are DFQATT and SNEGSKA (reference sequence). V was cut by 0 bases and J by 4 bases, with 13 bases left in between. The CDR3 is 15 residues long. CDR3 nucleotide sequence: TGCAGTGCTAGAGAAGGGTGGGTAGGGAATCAGCCCCAGCATTTT. Translating it yields CSAREGWVGNQPQHF.

Only a few counts were recorded for this clonotype. This chain links TRBV19 with TRBJ1-1; tentatively, D is TRBD1 (5 bases). V was shortened by 5 bases and J by 5 bases, with 15 bases between the two germline ends. The germline V gene encodes CDR1 LNHDA and CDR2 SQIVND (reference sequence). The CDR3 extends over 14 amino acids. CDR3: CASSAGPAGTEAFF. In nucleotides, the CDR3 is TGTGCCAGTAGTGCGGGACCCGCAGGGACTGAAGCTTTCTTT. Looking up the rest from reference TRBV19 and TRBJ1-1 gives the full variable domain: DGGITQSPKYLFRKEGQNVTLSCEQNLNHDAMYWYRQDPGQGLRLIYYSQIVNDFQKGDIAEGYSVSREKKESFPLTVTSAQKNPTAFYLCASSAGPAGTEAFFGQGTRLTVV.

The V call is TRBV5-1, the J call TRBJ1-3, with TRBD1 identical over 7 bases. V shed 4 bases and J 0 bases; nucleotides not matched to a gene: 7. The germline gives CDR1 SGHRS, CDR2 YFSETQ. The CDR3 has 16 amino acids. The CDR3 DNA reads as TGCGCCAGCAGCGCAAACAGGGGACTCTCTGGAAACACCATATATTTT. Translating gives CASSANRGLSGNTIYF.

The V call is TRBV7-9, the J call TRBJ2-1, with D tentatively TRBD1 (6 bases). The CDR3 consists of 16 residues. V was pared by 5 bases and J by 7 bases, with 21 bases between. CDR1 SEHNR and CDR2 FQNEAQ come from the germline V gene (reference sequence). The CDR3 bases are TGTGCCAGCAGCCCTGGGGGCCCAGGGTTAATGAATGAGCAGTTCTTC. This codes for CASSPGGPGLMNEQFF.

V gene TRBV29-1 combines with J gene TRBJ2-1; 9 bases match TRBD1. The CDR3 totals 19 residues. Looked up from germline, CDR1 is SQVTM and CDR2 is ANQGSEA. V lost 3 bases, J lost 0 bases, and 15 bases stayed unmatched. The CDR3 DNA reads TGCAGCGTTGAGGGGGACAGGGCTAACCTTCCTCTCTCCTACAATGAGCAGTTCTTC. This codes for CSVEGDRANLPLSYNEQFF.

Many counts were recorded for this clonotype. The V call is TRBV10-3, the J call TRBJ1-1, with 8 bases that match TRBD1. With V trimmed by 4 bases and J by 5 bases, 3 bases remained unmatched. This CDR3 spans 13 amino acids. The V gene's germline CDR1 is ENHRY and CDR2 SYGVKD. In DNA, the CDR3 is TGTGCCATCAGTGGGACAGGGAAGACTGAAGCTTTCTTT. This gives the protein CAISGTGKTEAFF.

This clonotype was seen a few times. The chain carries TRBV18 and TRBJ2-3; 9 nucleotides agree with TRBD2. The germline CDR1 and CDR2 sequences are KGHSH and LQKENI. CDR3 length: 16 residues. V lost 2 bases, J lost 6 bases, and 9 bases stayed unmatched. The chain's CDR3 is CASSPTPSGTDDTQYF. For the CDR3, the DNA is TGTGCCAGCTCACCAACCCCTAGCGGGACTGACGATACGCAGTATTTT.

On this clonotype: A much more abundant neighbour one base away suggests this may be a read error. V and J are TRBV28 and TRBJ2-7; maybe TRBD1 (5 bases). Deletions cut 3 bases from V and 2 bases from J, with 8 bases between. Germline CDR1 reads MDHEN; CDR2 reads SYDVKM. The CDR3 covers 13 residues. The CDR3 protein is CASSFQQAYEQYF. The CDR3 DNA is TGTGCCAGCAGTTTTCAACAGGCCTACGAGCAGTACTTC.

The rearrangement links TRBV14 to TRBJ2-1, with 7 nucleotides matching TRBD2. Germline V CDR1 and CDR2: SGHDN, FVKESK. The ends lost 5 bases at V and 0 bases at J; junction bases unmatched: 7. The CDR3 length is 16 residues. The DNA for the CDR3 is TGTGCCAGCAGCTATGGCGGGAGAGGCTCCTACAATGAGCAGTTCTTC. Translation gives CASSYGGRGSYNEQFF.

The chain recombines TRBV20-1 with TRBJ1-1, with D unclear. This CDR3 region has 11 residues. The germline CDR1 and CDR2 sequences are DFQATT and SNEGSKA (reference sequence). The germline V and J ends were trimmed by 6 bases and 10 bases, with 15 bases remaining between them. The CDR3 loop is CSAPRGSGAFF. The CDR3 region has the DNA TGCAGTGCACCTCGGGGTTCCGGAGCTTTCTTT.